This T cell receptor (beta chain) was sequenced in a study of blood T cell repertoires in COVID-19. Study in general: Samples representing acute and convalescent COVID-19 were sourced from the United States, Italy and Spain. PBMCs, B-cell-depleted T cells, or T cells provided the cDNA or gDNA that made up the material.

Per the authors' pipeline: Nucleated cell counts were estimated from reference gene primer amplification. TCRdb's table, derived via immunoSEQ multiplex PCR, lists solely in-frame clones and lacks some. Clone size and the V and J calls come from that table; the DNA yielded D and trimming. The sample includes approximately 300,000 clones, around four fifths seen only once; the top ten take about 1.2%. The CDR3 totals 13 residues. The germline V gene has CDR1 SGHRS and CDR2 YFSETQ. The ends were cut back, 3 bases at V and 9 bases at J, with 12 bases in the middle. The sample taken for sequencing was peripheral blood. The chain links TRBV5-1 to TRBJ2-2; D unresolved. The sequence was collected from a woman aged 45-60 years with acute or convalescent COVID-19. In DNA form, the CDR3 reads TGCGCCAGCAGCTCCCCGTCGAGTCGGGAGCTGTTTTTT. Amino acid sequence: CASSSPSSRELFF.